This note documents a single T cell receptor beta chain sequence. The CDR3 sequence is 13 residues long. Trimming cost V 4 bases and J 1 base, with 7 bases left between them. Germline CDR1 is SQVTM and CDR2 is ANQGSEA. The sample comes from a study of blood T cell repertoires in COVID-19. Study-level background: Acute and convalescent COVID-19 samples came from the United States, Italy and Spain. Sample material is recorded as cDNA or gDNA derived from T cells, B-cell-depleted T cells, or PBMCs.

Authors' data handling: Estimated nucleated cell counts came from reference gene primer amplification. The table came from immunoSEQ multiplex PCR; TCRdb's copy has only in-frame clones and leaves some out. V and J calls and clone size are as listed in that table; D and trimming were resolved from the DNA. Here the sample spans about 97,000 clones, around nine tenths being singletons. V is TRBV29-1 and J is TRBJ2-2, with D possibly matching TRBD1 (5 bases). The sequence came from a human donor in a cohort sampled during active COVID-19. The sequenced material came from peripheral blood. CDR3 nucleotide sequence: TGCAGCGTTGGGGGCAGGAACACCGGGGAGCTGTTTTTT. Translating it yields CSVGGRNTGELFF.